Listed here are 19 T cell receptor beta chains from one sample, sequenced in a study of T cells in Graves' hyperthyroidism and ophthalmopathy. What was amplified from RNA transcripts were TCR beta CDR3 regions. When the TCR CDR3 underwent first-round RT-PCR, the HTBI primer set was used. TCRdb reanalysed the multiplex PCR reads using MiXCR and keeps one entry per CDR3 protein. This repertoire shows approximately 300,000 distinct CDR3 sequences, approximately 15% found once; its top ten account for around 58%. Sequencing used blood. All receptors derive from a woman aged 55-70 years with Graves' ophthalmopathy.

The genes are TRBV14 and TRBJ1-2; 7 bases line up with TRBD1. The V segment lost 4 bases and the J segment 4 bases; nucleotides outside the gene matches: 6. Germline V lookup: CDR1 SGHDN, CDR2 FVKESK. This CDR3 is built from 14 residues. The CDR3 nucleotides are TGTGCCAGCAGCCGATCCGGGACAGTCTATGGCTACACCTTC. Amino acid sequence: CASSRSGTVYGYTF.

This clonotype was seen at least ten times. A read error may account for a junction end that differs from germline. J is TRBJ1-3 and V is TRBV5-1; D is possibly TRBD1 (5 bases). The germline V gene encodes CDR1 SGHRS and CDR2 YFSETQ. The CDR3 loop spans 14 amino acids. Written as DNA, the CDR3 is TGTGCCAGCTCACCCGACAGCTCTGGAAACACCATATATTTT. The encoded protein is CASSPDSSGNTIYF.

Ten or more counts support this clonotype. At one end the junction does not follow the germline gene, possibly because of a read error. The J gene is TRBJ1-5, the V gene TRBV18, with unresolved D. The CDR3 sequence is 13 residues long. Germline assignment: CDR1 KGHSH and CDR2 LQKENI. CDR3 in amino acids: CASSIDSNQPQHF. CDR3 bases: TGCGCCAGCAGCATAGACAGCAATCAGCCCCAGCATTTT.

The V call is TRBV9, the J call TRBJ2-3; no firm D call. V lost 3 bases, J lost 1 base, and 15 bases lay in between. The CDR3 is 16 amino acids. The germline CDR1 and CDR2 sequences are SGDLS and YYNGEE. CDR3: CASSATVGLRTDTQYF. CDR3 nucleotides: TGTGCCAGCAGCGCAACGGTGGGCTTACGCACAGATACGCAGTATTTT.

This clonotype was seen ten or more times. The chain recombines TRBV5-1 with TRBJ1-1; D is possibly TRBD1 (6 bases). The CDR3 extends over 14 amino acids. With 3 bases removed from V and 3 bases from J, the gap between germline ends came to 12 bases. Germline lookup yields CDR1 SGHRS and CDR2 YFSETQ. The CDR3: CASSSTGSDTEAFF. CDR3 sequence (DNA): TGCGCCAGCAGCTCCACAGGGTCCGACACTGAAGCTTTCTTT.

This clonotype has a count of ten or more. The genes are TRBV2 and TRBJ1-6, with TRBD1 identical over 7 bases. CDR1 is SNHLY, CDR2 FYNNEI, per germline. J lost 7 bases, V lost 6 bases, and 9 bases had no gene match. The CDR3 loop spans 15 amino acids. CDR3 residues: CASRATPGQNSPLHF. The CDR3 DNA reads as TGTGCCAGCAGAGCAACCCCGGGACAGAATTCACCCCTCCACTTT.

The J gene is TRBJ2-3, the V gene TRBV11-2, with TRBD1 matching 8 bases. The CDR3 covers 16 residues. The V and J ends lost 1 base and 2 bases, in that order; junction bases with no gene match: 5. Germline CDR1 and CDR2: SGHAT and FQNNGV. CDR3 region: CASSLGTGLFTDTQYF. The CDR3 bases are TGTGCCAGCAGCTTAGGGACAGGGTTATTCACAGATACGCAGTATTTT.

This clonotype has a count of ten or more. The genes are TRBV9 and TRBJ1-1; 12 nucleotides line up with TRBD1. This CDR3 region has 15 residues. Germline V CDR1 and CDR2: SGDLS, YYNGEE. With V trimmed by 0 bases and J by 11 bases, 8 bases remained unmatched. The CDR3 bases are TGTGCCAGCAGCGTAGATCCCGGGACAGGGGGCGACGCTTTCTTT. It is translated as CASSVDPGTGGDAFF.

J is TRBJ2-7 and V is TRBV27; TRBD2 matches 7 bases. The germline V gene has CDR1 MNHEY and CDR2 SMNVEV (reference sequence). The trim removed 3 bases at V and 6 bases at J, leaving 5 bases unmatched. The CDR3 covers 13 residues. In nucleotides, the CDR3 is TGTGCCAGCAGTTTCGGACTAGTCGGCGAGCAGTACTTC. Its translation: CASSFGLVGEQYF.

This clonotype was detected only once. The chain couples TRBV9 to TRBJ1-1; 9 nucleotides line up with TRBD1. With V trimmed by 4 bases and J by 3 bases, 10 bases remained unmatched. The length of the CDR3 is 16 residues. Germline CDR1 and CDR2: SGDLS and YYNGEE. CDR3: CASSSGQGYRDTEAFF. Here the CDR3 DNA reads TGTGCCAGCAGCTCGGGACAGGGTTATCGTGACACTGAAGCTTTCTTT.

This clonotype appeared many times. V and J are TRBV7-2 and TRBJ1-5; D gene unclear. CDR3 length equals 14 residues. Germline CDR1 SGHTA, CDR2 FQGNSA. Trimming removed 5 bases at V and 3 bases at J, with 11 bases between. The CDR3 DNA follows: TGTGCCAGCAGCCAGGCCAGGATCAATCAGCCCCAGCATTTT. Amino acid sequence: CASSQARINQPQHF.

This chain uses TRBV24-1 with TRBJ2-5, with 7 nucleotides matching TRBD2. Germline CDR1 reads KGHDR; CDR2 reads SFDVKD. This CDR3 has 15 amino acids. The V and J ends lost 4 bases and 4 bases, in that order; junction bases with no gene match: 8. CDR3 DNA sequence: TGTGCCACCAGTGACCCGGGGAGGGCGGGAGAGACCCAGTACTTC. This encodes CATSDPGRAGETQYF.

This clonotype was recorded many times. The rearrangement joins TRBV6-1 to TRBJ2-1; TRBD1 is a possible D gene (6 bases). Germline V gene data show CDR1 as MNHNS and CDR2 as SASEGT. The CDR3 runs to 15 residues. V was pared by 5 bases and J by 4 bases, with 15 bases between. The CDR3 region has the DNA TGTGCCAGCAGTCCTCGGGACACTAGATACAATGAGCAGTTCTTC. Translation gives CASSPRDTRYNEQFF.

CDR3 residues: CATSDNRQEGPYSNQPQHF. The CDR3 bases are TGTGCCACCAGTGATAATAGACAGGAGGGGCCCTATAGCAATCAGCCCCAGCATTTT. The rearrangement links TRBV24-1 to TRBJ1-5; D is perhaps TRBD1 (6 bases). This CDR3 is built from 19 residues. With 3 bases removed from V and 0 bases from J, the gap between germline ends came to 20 bases. Germline CDR1 and CDR2: KGHDR and SFDVKD.

The sample holds many counts of this clonotype. V gene TRBV12-3 or TRBV12-4 combines with J gene TRBJ2-2, with TRBD1 matching 7 bases. The ends lost 6 bases at V and 2 bases at J; junction bases unmatched: 6. The CDR3 has 15 residues. The CDR3 spells CASRPGTVNTGELFF. Here the CDR3 DNA reads TGTGCCAGCAGACCCGGGACAGTCAACACCGGGGAGCTGTTTTTT.

About this clonotype: A much larger clonotype is one base distant, so this may be a read error. The chain combines TRBV12-5 with TRBJ1-2; 8 bases agree with TRBD1. The CDR3 runs 13 residues. Germline V gene lookup returns CDR1 LGHNT and CDR2 FRNRAP. Trimming cost V 9 bases and J 6 bases; bases outside gene matches: 9. The CDR3 nucleotides are TGTGCTAGCTTTCCAGGGGGCAACCATGGCTACACCTTC. Its protein is CASFPGGNHGYTF.

This clonotype has ten or more counts. The chain joins TRBV6-1 to TRBJ2-7; unclear D gene. Germline assignment: CDR1 MNHNS and CDR2 SASEGT. V was trimmed by 7 bases and J by 2 bases, leaving 12 bases between them. This CDR3 has 13 residues. The CDR3 reads CASNDRYTYEQYF. The DNA of the CDR3 is TGTGCCAGCAACGACCGGTACACCTACGAGCAGTACTTC.

The gene calls are TRBV20-1 and TRBJ2-3; tentatively, D is TRBD2 (6 bases). This CDR3 has 15 amino acids. The germline V gene has CDR1 DFQATT and CDR2 SNEGSKA (reference sequence). Trimming removed 2 bases from V and 3 bases from J, with 15 bases in between. The DNA of the CDR3 is TGCAGTGCTAGACCTCTAGAGGAGGGAACAGATACGCAGTATTTT. The encoded protein is CSARPLEEGTDTQYF.

This clonotype was seen only a few times. The chain combines TRBV14 with TRBJ1-4; weak D call: TRBD1 (5 bases). The CDR3 is made up of 15 amino acids. V was shortened by 4 bases and J by 7 bases, with 16 bases between the two germline ends. The germline CDR1 and CDR2 sequences are SGHDN and FVKESK. The CDR3 bases are TGTGCCAGCAGCCCGTCGCACGGGGACGGTGAAAAACTGTTTTTT. This gives the protein CASSPSHGDGEKLFF.